This TCR beta chain was profiled in a study of OX40 agonist ivuxolimab in advanced cancers. Study-level information: Antecedent anti-PD-1, anti-PD-L1 or anti-CTLA-4 therapy was permissible, with 30% to 50% having received some. Three patients got partial responses; one had hepatocellular carcinoma and two had cutaneous melanoma.

For this clone: Antigen specificity is unknown.

Measured with immunoSEQ multiplex PCR; TCRdb has only the in-frame clones, and not every one. The sample carries about 120,000 clones, more than 80% recorded once. Autoimmune disease history or systemic immunosuppression was exclusionary. Study-wide results and caveats: On average, a greater number of expanded clones characterised CD8+ T cells relative to CD4+.

The clonotype originates from an adult with an advanced solid tumor such as melanoma, head and neck, liver or kidney cancer. The source material was CD4+ or CD8+ T cells sorted from blood, sampled in a trial of the OX40 agonist ivuxolimab.

As DNA, the CDR3 is TGTGCCAGCAGCTGGGAGGACACAGATACGCAGTATTTT. This codes for CASSWEDTDTQYF. The genes are TRBV7-2 and TRBJ2-3; maybe TRBD2 (6 bases). The CDR3 runs to 13 residues. Trimming took 4 bases from V and 2 from J, leaving 7 bases between them. Germline V gives CDR1 SGHTA, CDR2 FQGNSA.